These 8 T cell receptor beta chains were all obtained from the same sample, sequenced in a study of shared clonotypes between healthy human individuals. The assay was immunoSEQ multiplex PCR, and TCRdb's table has in-frame clones only and misses some. The sample lists a few million clones, 80% to 95% occurring once. The sample consisted of naive CD4+ T cells from PBMCs. The subset here: CD45RA+ positively selected. These receptors were obtained from a man aged 18 to 29 in good health. Some clones in this sample may be carry-over from other donors' samples.

The chain combines TRBV7-9 with TRBJ1-4; 7 bases align to TRBD1. The CDR3 is made up of 15 amino acids. V lost 3 bases to trimming and J lost 9 bases; unmatched junction nucleotides: 10. Per the germline V gene, CDR1 is SEHNR and CDR2 is FQNEAQ (reference sequence). This CDR3 is CASSFPGTEAKKLFF. Here the CDR3 DNA reads TGTGCCAGCAGCTTCCCCGGGACAGAAGCGAAAAAACTGTTTTTT.

The chain couples TRBV6-5 to TRBJ2-2; no reliable D call. Germline-derived CDR1 and CDR2 are MNHEY and SVGAGI. With 0 bases removed from V and 5 bases from J, the gap between germline ends came to 7 bases. The CDR3 loop spans 14 amino acids. The CDR3 here is CASSYSIGTGELFF. CDR3 DNA sequence: TGTGCCAGCAGTTACTCAATAGGGACCGGGGAGCTGTTTTTT.

The J gene is TRBJ1-2, the V gene TRBV4-3, with unresolved D. Trimming pared 1 base from V and 4 bases from J, leaving 13 bases between. There are 15 residues in the CDR3. Germline V CDR1 and CDR2: LGHNA, YSLEER. The CDR3: CASSQVFWNSYGYTF. Here the CDR3 DNA reads TGCGCCAGCAGCCAAGTCTTTTGGAATAGCTATGGCTACACCTTC.

This chain connects TRBV2 to TRBJ2-2; D uncertain. Germline assignment: CDR1 SNHLY and CDR2 FYNNEI. This CDR3 contains 12 residues. Trimming cost V 2 bases and J 5 bases, with 3 bases left between them. The CDR3 region is CASSERTGELFF. CDR3 DNA sequence: TGTGCCAGCAGTGAACGTACCGGGGAGCTGTTTTTT.

In nucleotides, the CDR3 is TGTGCCAGCAGTCCAACAGGGTCGGGCACCGGGGAGCTGTTTTTT. The encoded protein is CASSPTGSGTGELFF. This rearrangement joins TRBV6-6 to TRBJ2-2; D possibly corresponds to TRBD1 (6 bases). The CDR3 is made up of 15 amino acids. Trimming left V 5 bases short and J 4 bases short, with 14 bases between. Germline V gives CDR1 MNHNY, CDR2 SVGAGI (reference sequence).

The rearrangement uses TRBV5-1 and TRBJ2-7; D is uncertain. Germline CDR1 reads SGHRS; CDR2 reads YFSETQ. The CDR3 has 16 residues. The V gene lost 2 bases and the J gene lost 0 bases, with 15 bases spanning the gap. Here the CDR3 DNA reads TGCGCCAGCAGCTTTATTTCCACGGTGAGCTCCTACGAGCAGTACTTC. Translation: CASSFISTVSSYEQYF.

This chain connects TRBV2 to TRBJ2-2; 9 nucleotides match TRBD2. Germline loops: CDR1 SNHLY, CDR2 FYNNEI. V shed 8 bases and J 7 bases; nucleotides not matched to a gene: 17. The CDR3 totals 17 residues. The CDR3 nucleotides read TGTGCCAGCGGTGGAATTGGCGGGAGGGCCGGGGTCGGGGAGCTGTTTTTT. Translation: CASGGIGGRAGVGELFF.

The chain joins TRBV5-1 to TRBJ2-2; TRBD2 matches 10 bases. Looked up from germline, CDR1 is SGHRS and CDR2 is YFSETQ. With 0 bases clipped from V and 4 bases from J, the junction kept 9 bases outside the gene matches. This CDR3 region has 18 residues. The CDR3 nucleotides are TGCGCCAGCAGCTTGGAGGCTAGCGGGAGATCCCGCACCGGGGAGCTGTTTTTT. Residues: CASSLEASGRSRTGELFF.